This TCR beta chain originates from a study of CD8+ T cells in alopecia areata. RNA was isolated and reverse transcribed to cDNA, the sequencing template. Clones were sequenced by immunoSEQ multiplex PCR, and TCRdb holds only the in-frame ones, with some missing. Seen here are roughly 100,000 clones, 80% to 90% observed once, and the top ten hold around 10%. General study points: Relative to mice, TCR sharing across patients was less clear, a difference possibly HLA-related.

The V end lost 3 bases, the J end lost 4 bases, and 12 bases lay between the germline ends. CDR3 length equals 14 residues. The germline gives CDR1 SGHNT, CDR2 YYREEE (reference sequence). A note on this clone: The target antigen is unknown.

Treatment indicated: oral pan-JAK inhibitor, 5-10 mg twice daily. Alopecia areata patients provided lesional scalp punch biopsies and peripheral blood. Sequencing used CD8+ T cells sorted from blood, obtained at roughly week 30, from a patient treated with tofacitinib. The gene calls are TRBV5-4 and TRBJ2-3; the D is unclear. The source is a human donor with alopecia areata. This CDR3 is CASSSPPVADTQYF. CDR3 DNA: TGTGCCAGCAGCTCGCCGCCCGTTGCAGATACGCAGTATTTT.